Shown below are 32 T cell receptor beta chains from a single sample sequenced in a study of T cell repertoires in cytomegalovirus infection. These receptors have no known antigen. TCRdb reprocessed the reads via MiXCR and lists one record per CDR3 protein. Of around 770,000 distinct CDR3 sequences listed, around 29% are singletons. Source: cultured CD8+ T cells from PBMCs, taken from culture after CMV antigen stimulation. The origin of the receptors is a human donor in good health (CMV status not recorded). Some clones in this sample may be carry-over from other donors' samples.

V is TRBV6-6 and J is TRBJ2-3; D is possibly TRBD1 (7 bases). The CDR3 has 16 amino acids. The germline V and J ends were trimmed by 3 bases and 2 bases, with 15 bases remaining between them. CDR1 and CDR2 (germline): MNHNY, SVGAGI (reference sequence). DNA of the CDR3: TGTGCCAGCAGTTATGGAGGGGGCCTTTCCACAGATACGCAGTATTTT. Amino acids: CASSYGGGLSTDTQYF.

This chain uses TRBV12-3 or TRBV12-4 with TRBJ2-3, with D possibly TRBD2 on 5 matching bases. Deletions cut 7 bases from V and 7 bases from J, with 12 bases between. This CDR3 has 12 residues. CDR3 loop: CASNKDWHTQYF. As DNA, the CDR3 is TGTGCCAGCAACAAGGACTGGCATACGCAGTATTTT.

V gene TRBV9 combines with J gene TRBJ2-4, with 7 nucleotides matching TRBD1. The germline CDR1 and CDR2 sequences are SGDLS and YYNGEE. The CDR3 contains 16 residues. J was trimmed by 8 bases and V by 0 bases; bases with no gene match: 11. CDR3 sequence (DNA): TGTGCCAGCAGCGTAGGACTCTTAGGGGGCCGTGACATTCAGTACTTC. Translating gives CASSVGLLGGRDIQYF.

V and J are TRBV4-1 and TRBJ2-1; 7 bases fit TRBD1. CDR1 and CDR2 from the germline V gene are MGHRA and YSYEKL. The CDR3 has 16 amino acids. Trimming took 1 base from V and 5 from J; bases not matched to a gene: 8. CDR3 residues: CASSQVRGPVNNEQFF. The CDR3 nucleotides are TGCGCCAGCAGCCAAGTAAGGGGGCCGGTCAACAATGAGCAGTTCTTC.

This clonotype has just one count. This chain uses TRBV7-2 with TRBJ1-1; D uncertain. The CDR3 spans 11 residues. V shed 8 bases and J shed 4 bases, with 8 bases lying between them. Germline V gene data show CDR1 as SGHTA and CDR2 as FQGNSA. The CDR3 DNA reads TGTGCCAGCCAGTCCGGCACTGAAGCTTTCTTT. This gives the protein CASQSGTEAFF.

A remark on this clonotype: A read error may produce the germline difference seen at one junction end. V usage is TRBV19 and J usage is TRBJ1-6; 7 bases map to TRBD1. Germline values: CDR1 LNHDA, CDR2 SQIVND (reference sequence). This CDR3 is 13 amino acids long. CDR3 amino acids: CTSKTGEASPLHF. As DNA, the CDR3 is TGTACCAGTAAAACAGGGGAGGCTTCACCCCTCCACTTT.

This clonotype was detected only a few times. The chain recombines TRBV6-1 with TRBJ2-1; 7 bases fit TRBD1. The V segment lost 5 bases and the J segment 5 bases; nucleotides outside the gene matches: 6. Germline V gene data show CDR1 as MNHNS and CDR2 as SASEGT. The CDR3 has 14 residues. In DNA form, the CDR3 reads TGTGCCAGCAGTTACAACACAGGGGACAATGAGCAGTTCTTC. Amino acid sequence: CASSYNTGDNEQFF.

This clonotype was detected a few times. The J gene is TRBJ2-2, the V gene TRBV20-1; D is unresolved. The CDR3 extends over 13 amino acids. The germline V gene encodes CDR1 DFQATT and CDR2 SNEGSKA (reference sequence). V was cut by 5 bases and J by 5 bases, with 12 bases left in between. The CDR3 loop reads CSAGGGGTGELFF. The CDR3 DNA is TGCAGTGCTGGCGGTGGCGGTACCGGGGAGCTGTTTTTT.

The chain uses TRBV9 and TRBJ1-1, with D uncertain. The V and J ends lost 1 base and 5 bases respectively, with 15 bases between them. The CDR3 is made up of 15 amino acids. Germline V gene data show CDR1 as SGDLS and CDR2 as YYNGEE. The CDR3 DNA reads TGTGCCAGCAGCGTAAGCATCAAGGGTGGAACTGAAGCTTTCTTT. Its translation: CASSVSIKGGTEAFF.

This rearrangement joins TRBV6-5 to TRBJ2-2; 10 bases are shared with TRBD1. The CDR3 has 15 amino acids. Germline loops: CDR1 MNHEY, CDR2 SVGAGI. Germline trimming cut 5 bases from V and 5 bases from J; bases unmatched to any gene: 5. This CDR3 is CASSQGQGETGELFF. The CDR3 region has the DNA TGTGCCAGCAGTCAAGGACAGGGGGAAACCGGGGAGCTGTTTTTT.

This clonotype was detected only once. V usage is TRBV12-3 or TRBV12-4 and J usage is TRBJ1-1; no clear D. Trimming left V 5 bases short and J 3 bases short, with 16 bases between. The CDR3 contains 15 residues. The CDR3 DNA is TGTGCCAGCAGTCCTTTCACCCCTAGGGACACTGAAGCTTTCTTT. It encodes CASSPFTPRDTEAFF.

This clonotype was found a few times. V usage is TRBV15 and J usage is TRBJ1-4, with D perhaps matching TRBD1 (6 bases). The CDR3 is 15 residues long. Per the germline V gene, CDR1 is LNHNV and CDR2 is YYDKDF (reference sequence). Trimming cost V 3 bases and J 8 bases, with 16 bases left between them. CDR3 sequence reads: CATSSPGTSGEKLFF. Written as DNA, the CDR3 is TGTGCCACCAGCAGTCCTGGGACAAGCGGCGAAAAACTGTTTTTT.

In its sample, this clonotype was seen a few times. The V and J genes are TRBV6-1 and TRBJ2-1; 11 nucleotides agree with TRBD2. Per germline, CDR1 MNHNS and CDR2 SASEGT. The junction had 11 bases not matched to a gene; V was cut back by 5 bases and J by 5 bases. There are 17 residues in the CDR3. CDR3 region: CASSPSSGGATHNEQFF. CDR3 in DNA: TGTGCCAGCAGTCCCAGTAGCGGGGGGGCGACCCACAATGAGCAGTTCTTC.

As for this clonotype: Germline and junction disagree at one end, which may indicate a read error. The chain combines TRBV7-9 with TRBJ2-7; no reliable D call. The CDR3 consists of 12 residues. The V gene's germline CDR1 is SEHNR and CDR2 FQNEAQ (reference sequence). CDR3 protein: CTSSPAFGEQYF. As DNA, the CDR3 is TGTACCAGCAGCCCCGCTTTCGGCGAGCAGTACTTC.

This chain links TRBV4-2 with TRBJ1-5; D perhaps matches TRBD1 (5 bases). Between the trimmed V and J ends, which lost 1 base and 7 bases, there was a span of 14 bases. CDR3 length: 15 amino acids. Germline V gene sequence: CDR1 LGHNA, CDR2 YNFKEQ. The CDR3 spells CASSQGGGDGQPQHF. CDR3 coding DNA: TGTGCCAGCAGCCAAGGGGGGGGGGACGGGCAGCCCCAGCATTTT.

This clonotype was seen a few times. Germline is not matched at one junction end, which may reflect a read error. The chain combines TRBV7-7 with TRBJ2-2, with TRBD2 identical over 7 bases. CDR1 and CDR2 (germline): SSHAT, FNYEAQ (reference sequence). The CDR3 extends over 17 amino acids. CDR3: CASSLGTGGTNTGELFF. For the CDR3, the DNA is TGTGCTAGCAGCTTAGGAACGGGGGGTACGAACACCGGGGAGCTGTTTTTT.

The V and J genes are TRBV6-2 or TRBV6-3 and TRBJ2-1; TRBD2 aligns across 9 bases. The V gene's germline CDR1 is MNHEY and CDR2 SVGEGT. This CDR3 is built from 14 residues. The ends lost 4 bases at V and 9 bases at J; junction bases unmatched: 7. CDR3 DNA: TGTGCCAGCAGTTTAACTAGCGGGTTTGTTGAGCAGTTCTTC. Translated, it gives CASSLTSGFVEQFF.

V is TRBV6-6 and J is TRBJ1-5; D is perhaps TRBD1 (5 bases). CDR1 is MNHNY and CDR2 is SVGAGI in the germline V gene (reference sequence). V lost 7 bases and J lost 5, with 12 bases in between. The CDR3 consists of 13 residues. In DNA form, the CDR3 reads TGTGCCAGCAACGAGGCAGGGCATCAGCCCCAGCATTTT. It specifies CASNEAGHQPQHF.

The rearrangement links TRBV5-8 to TRBJ1-6, with TRBD1 matching 9 bases. The CDR3 totals 14 residues. After removal of 4 bases from V and 11 bases from J, the junction contained 7 bases not matched to a gene. The germline V gene encodes CDR1 SGHTS and CDR2 YDEGEE. The CDR3 protein is CASSAGTGFAPLHF. CDR3 coding DNA: TGTGCCAGCAGCGCCGGGACAGGGTTTGCACCCCTCCACTTT.

The genes are TRBV6-2 or TRBV6-3 and TRBJ1-5; D not certain. Germline CDR1 and CDR2: MNHEY and SVGEGT. Trimming shortened V by 8 bases and J by 1 base, and 21 bases separated the two germline ends. CDR3 length equals 17 residues. The CDR3 here is CASAEVIGFLSNQPQHF. The CDR3 coding sequence is TGTGCCAGCGCCGAGGTCATAGGCTTTCTAAGCAATCAGCCCCAGCATTTT.

This chain connects TRBV28 to TRBJ2-7; TRBD1 agrees at 8 bases. Germline V gives CDR1 MDHEN, CDR2 SYDVKM. After removal of 8 bases from V and 2 bases from J, the junction contained 5 bases not matched to a gene. CDR3 length equals 13 residues. CDR3 residues: CASGQGSAYEQYV. The CDR3 coding sequence is TGTGCCAGCGGACAGGGTAGCGCCTACGAGCAGTACGTC.

The chain employs TRBV12-3 or TRBV12-4 and TRBJ1-1; TRBD1 is a possible D gene (6 bases). There are 14 residues in the CDR3. Trimming pared 6 bases from V and 5 bases from J, leaving 16 bases between. CDR3 bases: TGTGCCAGCAGAGCTGAGGGGGGATTAACTGAAGCTTTCTTT. This gives the protein CASRAEGGLTEAFF.

The rearrangement links TRBV19 to TRBJ1-6; 8 nucleotides align to TRBD1. J gave up 7 bases and V 3 bases, and 2 bases lay outside the gene matches. CDR3 size: 14 residues. Germline V lookup: CDR1 LNHDA, CDR2 SQIVND (reference sequence). CDR3 region: CASSIAGGNSPLHF. The CDR3 DNA follows: TGTGCCAGTAGTATCGCAGGGGGCAATTCACCCCTCCACTTT.

This chain uses TRBV6-5 with TRBJ1-1; D call uncertain. The germline V gene encodes CDR1 MNHEY and CDR2 SVGAGI. The V and J ends lost 2 bases and 4 bases respectively, with 11 bases between them. This CDR3 comprises 14 residues. CDR3 loop: CASSYGTEFTEAFF. DNA of the CDR3: TGTGCCAGCAGTTACGGTACTGAATTCACTGAAGCTTTCTTT.

This clonotype has a handful of counts. The V call is TRBV24-1, the J call TRBJ2-2; perhaps TRBD1 as D (6 bases). With 5 bases removed from V and 3 bases from J, the gap between germline ends came to 12 bases. This CDR3 has 15 amino acids. Per the germline V gene, CDR1 is KGHDR and CDR2 is SFDVKD. CDR3 sequence reads: CATSVGAPHTGELFF. The CDR3, as DNA: TGTGCCACCAGTGTGGGGGCCCCGCACACCGGGGAGCTGTTTTTT.

This clonotype was counted between two and nine times. This chain joins TRBV7-9 and TRBJ2-7; D is unclear. The CDR3 covers 12 residues. Germline-derived CDR1 and CDR2 are SEHNR and FQNEAQ (reference sequence). V dropped 2 bases and J dropped 6 bases, with 8 bases sitting between them. The CDR3 region is CASSLTSSEQYF. CDR3 DNA: TGTGCCAGCAGCTTAACATCTTCCGAGCAGTACTTC.

The chain couples TRBV7-6 to TRBJ1-4; TRBD1 is a possible D gene (6 bases). This CDR3 is built from 14 residues. The germline gives CDR1 SGHVS, CDR2 FNYEAQ. V lost 1 base, J lost 11 bases, and 14 bases lay in between. DNA for the CDR3: TGTGCCAGCAGCTTAGAGGGGGGCCCGCCGAAACTGTTTTTT. It specifies CASSLEGGPPKLFF.

The chain couples TRBV5-1 to TRBJ1-1; weak D call: TRBD1 (6 bases). The CDR3 covers 16 residues. Per the germline V gene, CDR1 is SGHRS and CDR2 is YFSETQ. Trimming took off 2 bases at V and 0 bases at J, with 14 bases between the two ends. The CDR3 nucleotides are TGCGCCAGCAGCTTTTACTTACAGGGCATGAACACTGAAGCTTTCTTT. Protein: CASSFYLQGMNTEAFF.

This clonotype was counted between two and nine times. The V and J genes are TRBV27 and TRBJ1-5, with a weak D call TRBD1 (5 bases). V dropped 6 bases and J dropped 11 bases, with 17 bases sitting between them. Germline V gene sequence: CDR1 MNHEY, CDR2 SMNVEV (reference sequence). CDR3 length equals 13 residues. In nucleotides, the CDR3 is TGTGCCAGCAGCGTATCCGGGGCCAGGGCCCAGCATTTT. Translating gives CASSVSGARAQHF.

V usage is TRBV4-3 and J usage is TRBJ2-4; the D gene is possibly TRBD1 (5 bases). V was shortened by 0 bases and J by 5 bases, with 20 bases between the two germline ends. Germline V lookup: CDR1 LGHNA, CDR2 YSLEER. The length of the CDR3 is 18 residues. DNA of the CDR3: TGCGCCAGCAGCCAAGATCTGAGTAAGGGGCCTTGGGAAAACATTCAGTACTTC. Translation: CASSQDLSKGPWENIQYF.

This clonotype occurred a few times. V and J are TRBV10-3 and TRBJ1-3, with D unclear. The CDR3 runs 14 residues. Germline loops: CDR1 ENHRY, CDR2 SYGVKD. V shed 10 bases and J shed 0 bases, with 13 bases lying between them. The chain's CDR3 is CATRPSGSGNTIYF. As DNA, the CDR3 is TGTGCCACCCGGCCCTCCGGCTCTGGAAACACCATATATTTT.

This sequence joins TRBV7-6 and TRBJ1-5, with TRBD1 as a possible D gene (5 bases). Germline V lookup: CDR1 SGHVS, CDR2 FNYEAQ. The CDR3 is 16 residues long. V was cut by 5 bases and J by 1 base, with 15 bases left in between. This CDR3 reads CASSPNPAGSNQPQHF. The DNA for the CDR3 is TGTGCCAGCAGCCCCAATCCCGCAGGGAGCAATCAGCCCCAGCATTTT.